This is a list of T cell receptor beta chains from one sample in a study of cytomegalovirus exposure and HLA in healthy donors. Profiling relied on immunoSEQ multiplex PCR, and the TCRdb table lists in-frame clones only, not all of them. There are roughly 180,000 clones in the sample; 78% occur only once, and 2.9% lies in the top ten. Sequenced sample: PBMCs. The receptor source for this set is a female donor in good health and CMV-seronegative. Both conserved end residues are part of each CDR3. Each record gives: J gene, D gene, CDR3 length, clone size, V gene, CDR3 DNA, CDR3 protein. D genes are given only for firm matches. Clone size is not always given. Where it is, it says once, few, many or a class for expanded clones.

J gene: TRBJ2-1
D gene: TRBD1
CDR3 length: 17
clone size: NA
V gene: TRBV10-1
CDR3 DNA: TGCGCCAGCAGTGCGACGGGACAGGTGATTACCTACAATGAGCAGTTCTTC
CDR3 protein: CASSATGQVITYNEQFF

J gene: TRBJ1-1
D gene: NA
CDR3 length: 15
clone size: once
V gene: TRBV25-1
CDR3 DNA: TGTGCCAGCAGTCCATTGCTAGGTTCGAACACTGAAGCTTTCTTT
CDR3 protein: CASSPLLGSNTEAFF

J gene: TRBJ1-6
D gene: TRBD1
CDR3 length: 18
clone size: NA
V gene: TRBV4-1
CDR3 DNA: TGCGCCAGCAGCCAAGACGGGGTCGACAGGGGTCATAATTCACCCCTCCACTTT
CDR3 protein: CASSQDGVDRGHNSPLHF

J gene: TRBJ2-5
D gene: TRBD2
CDR3 length: 12
clone size: NA
V gene: TRBV30
CDR3 DNA: TGTGCCTTACATGGACTAGATGGGGAGCAGTACTTC
CDR3 protein: CALHGLDGEQYF

J gene: TRBJ2-7
D gene: TRBD1
CDR3 length: 14
clone size: NA
V gene: TRBV27
CDR3 DNA: TGTGCCAGCAGTAAAACGGGACAGAACTACGAGCAGTACTTC
CDR3 protein: CASSKTGQNYEQYF

J gene: TRBJ2-7
D gene: TRBD1
CDR3 length: 14
clone size: once
V gene: TRBV12-5
CDR3 DNA: TGTGCTAGTGCCTCAGGGGGCCCCCTCTACGAGCAGTACTTC
CDR3 protein: CASASGGPLYEQYF

J gene: TRBJ2-3
D gene: NA
CDR3 length: 16
clone size: NA
V gene: TRBV4-3
CDR3 DNA: TGCGCCAGCAGCCAAACCGGACGGGGAGATACAGATACGCAGTATTTT
CDR3 protein: CASSQTGRGDTDTQYF

J gene: TRBJ2-1
D gene: NA
CDR3 length: 16
clone size: NA
V gene: TRBV2
CDR3 DNA: TGTGCCAGCAGTTTTACCCAGGGGGGTAGCTACAATGAGCAGTTCTTC
CDR3 protein: CASSFTQGGSYNEQFF

J gene: TRBJ2-7
D gene: NA
CDR3 length: 16
clone size: NA
V gene: TRBV28
CDR3 DNA: TGTGCCAGCAGTTCCCCCTTACAGGAGTTCTTCTACGAGCAGTACTTC
CDR3 protein: CASSSPLQEFFYEQYF

J gene: TRBJ2-7
D gene: NA
CDR3 length: 12
clone size: NA
V gene: TRBV18
CDR3 DNA: TGTGCCAGCTCACCTGACAGTAACGAGCAGTACTTC
CDR3 protein: CASSPDSNEQYF

J gene: TRBJ2-1
D gene: NA
CDR3 length: 11
clone size: NA
V gene: TRBV7-9
CDR3 DNA: TGTGCCAGCAGCTCCCGGGGGGAGCAGTTCTTC
CDR3 protein: CASSSRGEQFF

J gene: TRBJ1-2
D gene: NA
CDR3 length: 15
clone size: once
V gene: TRBV9
CDR3 DNA: TGTGCCAGCAGCCCAGATGCGGGCCTGAACTATGGCTACACCTTC
CDR3 protein: CASSPDAGLNYGYTF

J gene: TRBJ2-7
D gene: TRBD2
CDR3 length: 17
clone size: NA
V gene: TRBV4-3
CDR3 DNA: TGCGCCAGCAGCCAGGCTAGCGGGAGGGAGCTCCGGAACGAGCAGTACTTC
CDR3 protein: CASSQASGRELRNEQYF

J gene: TRBJ2-3
D gene: TRBD2
CDR3 length: 14
clone size: NA
V gene: TRBV28
CDR3 DNA: TGTGCCAGCTATCCAACGGGGGGGCCAGATACGCAGTATTTT
CDR3 protein: CASYPTGGPDTQYF